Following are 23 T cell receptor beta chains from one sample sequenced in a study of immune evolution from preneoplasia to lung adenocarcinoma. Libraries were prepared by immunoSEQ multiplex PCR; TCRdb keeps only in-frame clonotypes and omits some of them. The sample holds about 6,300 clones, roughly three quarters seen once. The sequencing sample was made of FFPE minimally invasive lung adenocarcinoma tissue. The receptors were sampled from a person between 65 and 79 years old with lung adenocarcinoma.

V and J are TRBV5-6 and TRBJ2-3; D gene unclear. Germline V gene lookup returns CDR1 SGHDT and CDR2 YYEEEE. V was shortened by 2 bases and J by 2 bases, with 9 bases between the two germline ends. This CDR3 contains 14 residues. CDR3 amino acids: CASSFFQYTDTQYF. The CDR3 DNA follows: TGTGCCAGCAGCTTTTTCCAATACACAGATACGCAGTATTTT.

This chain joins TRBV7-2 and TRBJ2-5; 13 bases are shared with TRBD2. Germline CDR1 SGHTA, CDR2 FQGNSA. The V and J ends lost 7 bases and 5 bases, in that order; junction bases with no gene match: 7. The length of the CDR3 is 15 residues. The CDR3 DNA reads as TGTGCCAGCACCGGACTAGCGGGAGTCTGGGAGACCCAGTACTTC. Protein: CASTGLAGVWETQYF.

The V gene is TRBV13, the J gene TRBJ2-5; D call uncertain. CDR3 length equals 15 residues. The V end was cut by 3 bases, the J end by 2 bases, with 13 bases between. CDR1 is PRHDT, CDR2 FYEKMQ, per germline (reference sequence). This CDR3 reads CASSLGNTRQETQYF. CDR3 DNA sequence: TGTGCCAGCAGCTTGGGGAACACGCGGCAAGAGACCCAGTACTTC.

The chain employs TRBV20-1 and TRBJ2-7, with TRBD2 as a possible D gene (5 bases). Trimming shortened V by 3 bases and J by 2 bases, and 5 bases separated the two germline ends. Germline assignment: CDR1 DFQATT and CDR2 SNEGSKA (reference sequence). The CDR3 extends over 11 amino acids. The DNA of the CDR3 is TGCAGTGCTAGCGGGACCTACGAGCAGTACTTC. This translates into CSASGTYEQYF.

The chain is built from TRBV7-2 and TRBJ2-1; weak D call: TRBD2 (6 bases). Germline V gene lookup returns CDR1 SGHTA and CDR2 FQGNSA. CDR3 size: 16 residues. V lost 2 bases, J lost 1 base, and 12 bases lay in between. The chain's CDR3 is CASSLPGLESYNEQFF. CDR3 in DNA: TGTGCCAGCAGCTTACCGGGACTGGAATCCTACAATGAGCAGTTCTTC.

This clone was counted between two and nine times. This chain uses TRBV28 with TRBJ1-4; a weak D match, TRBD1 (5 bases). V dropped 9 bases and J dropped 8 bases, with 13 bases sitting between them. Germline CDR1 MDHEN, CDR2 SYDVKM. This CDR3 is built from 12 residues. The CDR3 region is CASNAGPEKLFF. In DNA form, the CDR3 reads TGTGCCAGTAACGCGGGGCCCGAAAAACTGTTTTTT.

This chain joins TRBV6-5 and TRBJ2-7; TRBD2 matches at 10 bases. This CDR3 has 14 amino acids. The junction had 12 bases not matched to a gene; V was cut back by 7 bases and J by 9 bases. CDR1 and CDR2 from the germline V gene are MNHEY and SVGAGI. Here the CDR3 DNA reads TGTGCCAGCATGAGGGCACTAGCGGGGTCCAGGCAGTACTTC. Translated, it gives CASMRALAGSRQYF.

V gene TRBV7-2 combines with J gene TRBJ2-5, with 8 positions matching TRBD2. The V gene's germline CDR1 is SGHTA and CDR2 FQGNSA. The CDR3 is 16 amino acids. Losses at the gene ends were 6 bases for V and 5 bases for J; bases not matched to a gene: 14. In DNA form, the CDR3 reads TGTGCCAGCAGTTTAAGCGGGAGCTCCACCTCGGAGACCCAGTACTTC. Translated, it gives CASSLSGSSTSETQYF.

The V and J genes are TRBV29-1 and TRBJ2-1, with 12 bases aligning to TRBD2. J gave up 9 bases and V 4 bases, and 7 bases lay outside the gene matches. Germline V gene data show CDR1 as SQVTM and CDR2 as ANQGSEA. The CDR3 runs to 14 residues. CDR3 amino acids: CSVATSGSSGEQFF. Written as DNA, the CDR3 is TGCAGCGTTGCGACTAGCGGGAGTTCCGGTGAGCAGTTCTTC.

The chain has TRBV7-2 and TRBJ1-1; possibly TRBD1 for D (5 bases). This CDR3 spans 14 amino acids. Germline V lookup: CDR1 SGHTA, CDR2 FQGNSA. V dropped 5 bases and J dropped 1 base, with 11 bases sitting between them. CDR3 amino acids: CASSPGRANTEAFF. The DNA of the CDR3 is TGTGCCAGCAGCCCGGGACGGGCGAACACTGAAGCTTTCTTT.

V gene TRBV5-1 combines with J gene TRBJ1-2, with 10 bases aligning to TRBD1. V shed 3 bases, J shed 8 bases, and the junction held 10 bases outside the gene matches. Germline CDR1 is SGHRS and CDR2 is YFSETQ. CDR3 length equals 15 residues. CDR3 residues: CASSSGGTGDRGYTF. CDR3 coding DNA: TGCGCCAGCAGCTCTGGGGGGACAGGGGATCGAGGCTACACCTTC. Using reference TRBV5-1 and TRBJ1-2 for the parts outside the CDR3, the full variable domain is KAGVTQTPRYLIKTRGQQVTLSCSPISGHRSVSWYQQTPGQGLQFLFEYFSETQRNKGNFPGRFSGRQFSNSRSEMNVSTLELGDSALYLCASSSGGTGDRGYTFGSGTRLTVV.

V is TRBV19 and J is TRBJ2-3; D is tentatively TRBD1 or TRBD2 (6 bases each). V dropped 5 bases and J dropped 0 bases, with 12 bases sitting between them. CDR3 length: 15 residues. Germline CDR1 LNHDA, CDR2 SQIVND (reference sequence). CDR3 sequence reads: CASSGRTASTDTQYF. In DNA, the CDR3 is TGTGCCAGTAGTGGGAGGACAGCTAGCACAGATACGCAGTATTTT.

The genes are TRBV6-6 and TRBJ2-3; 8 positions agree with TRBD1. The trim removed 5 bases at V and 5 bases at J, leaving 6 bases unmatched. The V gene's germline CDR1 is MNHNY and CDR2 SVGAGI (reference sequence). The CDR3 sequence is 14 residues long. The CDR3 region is CASSPGQGGDTQYF. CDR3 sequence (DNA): TGTGCCAGCAGTCCCGGACAGGGAGGAGATACGCAGTATTTT.

The CDR3: CASSARVSGELFF. DNA for the CDR3: TGTGCCAGCAGCGCGAGGGTCTCCGGGGAGCTGTTTTTT. This sequence joins TRBV7-8 and TRBJ2-2, with D maybe TRBD2 (5 bases). This CDR3 is 13 amino acids long. Germline CDR1 is SGHVS and CDR2 is FQNEAQ. Trimming removed 5 bases from V and 6 bases from J, with 10 bases in between.

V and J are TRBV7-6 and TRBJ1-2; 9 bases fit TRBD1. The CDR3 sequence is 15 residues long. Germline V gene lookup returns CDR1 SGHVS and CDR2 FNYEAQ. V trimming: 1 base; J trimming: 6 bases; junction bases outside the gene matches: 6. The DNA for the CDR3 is TGTGCCAGCAGCTTAGAGGAGACAGGGGGTAATGGCTACACCTTC. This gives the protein CASSLEETGGNGYTF.

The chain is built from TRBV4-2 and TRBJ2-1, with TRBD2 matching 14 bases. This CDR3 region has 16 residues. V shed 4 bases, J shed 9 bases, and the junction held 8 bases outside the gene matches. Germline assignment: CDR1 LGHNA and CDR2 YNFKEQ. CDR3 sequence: CASSPEGLAGEREQFF. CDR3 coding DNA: TGTGCCAGCAGCCCCGAGGGACTAGCGGGAGAACGTGAGCAGTTCTTC.

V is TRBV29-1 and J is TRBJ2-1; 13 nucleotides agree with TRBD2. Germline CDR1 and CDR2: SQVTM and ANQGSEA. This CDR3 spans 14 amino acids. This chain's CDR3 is CGGLAGNYYNEQFF. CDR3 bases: TGCGGGGGACTAGCGGGAAATTACTACAATGAGCAGTTCTTC.

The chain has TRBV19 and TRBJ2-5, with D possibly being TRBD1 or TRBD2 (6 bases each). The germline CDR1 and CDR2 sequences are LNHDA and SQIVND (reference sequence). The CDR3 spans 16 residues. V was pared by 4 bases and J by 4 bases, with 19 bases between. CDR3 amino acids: CASSRGADSSPETQYF. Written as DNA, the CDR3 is TGTGCCAGTAGTAGGGGGGCGGACAGTTCCCCAGAGACCCAGTACTTC.

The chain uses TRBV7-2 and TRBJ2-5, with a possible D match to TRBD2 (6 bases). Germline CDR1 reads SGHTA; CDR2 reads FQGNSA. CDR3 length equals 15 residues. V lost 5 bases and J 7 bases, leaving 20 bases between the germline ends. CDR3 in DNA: TGTGCCAGCAGCCCGAGCGGGTTTGGTATGGGGACCCAGTACTTC. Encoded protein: CASSPSGFGMGTQYF.

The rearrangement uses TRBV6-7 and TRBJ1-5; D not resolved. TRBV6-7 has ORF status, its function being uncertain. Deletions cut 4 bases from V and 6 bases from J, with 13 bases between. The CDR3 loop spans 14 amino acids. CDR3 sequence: CASSCRKVTQPQHF. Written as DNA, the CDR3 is TGTGCCAGCAGTTGCCGGAAGGTCACTCAGCCCCAGCATTTT.

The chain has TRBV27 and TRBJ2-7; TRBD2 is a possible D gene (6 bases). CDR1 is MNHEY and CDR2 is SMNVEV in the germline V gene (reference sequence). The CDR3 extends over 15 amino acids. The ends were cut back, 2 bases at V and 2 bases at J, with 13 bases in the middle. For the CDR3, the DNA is TGTGCCAGCAGTTTAGTTGGACTAACCGCCTACGAGCAGTACTTC. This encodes CASSLVGLTAYEQYF.

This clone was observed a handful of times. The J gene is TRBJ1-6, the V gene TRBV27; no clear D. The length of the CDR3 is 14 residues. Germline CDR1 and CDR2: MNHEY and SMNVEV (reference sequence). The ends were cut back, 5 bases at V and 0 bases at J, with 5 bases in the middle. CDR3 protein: CASSISSYNSPLHF. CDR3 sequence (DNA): TGTGCCAGCAGTATCAGCTCCTATAATTCACCCCTCCACTTT.

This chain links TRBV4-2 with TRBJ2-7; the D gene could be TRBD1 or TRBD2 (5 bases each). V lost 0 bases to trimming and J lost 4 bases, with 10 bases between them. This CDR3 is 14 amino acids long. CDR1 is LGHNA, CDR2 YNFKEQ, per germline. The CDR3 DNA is TGTGCCAGCAGCCAAGATGGGGGACCGTACGAGCAGTACTTC. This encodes CASSQDGGPYEQYF.